The 24 T cell receptor beta chains below were found in one sample sequenced in a study of early T cells in non-severe SARS-CoV-2 infection. TCRdb re-derived calls from the 5' RACE reads in MiXCR, one entry per CDR3 protein. The repertoire holds about 49,000 distinct CDR3 sequences, with around 4% as singletons. Sequencing input: whole blood. These receptors were obtained from an adult who was a healthcare worker with PCR-confirmed SARS-CoV-2 infection or an uninfected control (not recorded which).

This clonotype was counted ten times or more. This sequence joins TRBV20-1 and TRBJ2-5; 7 bases are a match to TRBD2. V was pared by 3 bases and J by 1 base, with 17 bases of the junction left unmatched. This CDR3 region has 18 residues. Germline CDR1 DFQATT, CDR2 SNEGSKA (reference sequence). The CDR3 DNA reads TGCAGTGCTAGCCCCGCCCCGGGAAGCGGGGAAGGCCAAGAGACCCAGTACTTC. Protein sequence: CSASPAPGSGEGQETQYF.

This clonotype was seen at least ten times. The genes are TRBV24-1 and TRBJ1-5, with D possibly being TRBD1 (5 bases). Germline values: CDR1 KGHDR, CDR2 SFDVKD. The CDR3 consists of 13 residues. V was clipped by 7 bases and J by 3 bases, with 9 bases between them. The CDR3 DNA sequence: TGTGCCACCAGGGGGGGGAACAATCAGCCCCAGCATTTT. Amino acids: CATRGGNNQPQHF.

Ten or more counts support this clonotype. V gene TRBV5-1 combines with J gene TRBJ2-7; TRBD2 matches at 7 bases. Germline V gene lookup returns CDR1 SGHRS and CDR2 YFSETQ. V dropped 7 bases and J dropped 2; count of bases not matched to a gene: 12. The length of the CDR3 is 15 residues. CDR3 region: CASSTGERDPYEQYF. The CDR3 DNA sequence: TGCGCCAGCTCCACCGGAGAGCGGGACCCCTACGAGCAGTACTTC. Looking up the rest from reference TRBV5-1 and TRBJ2-7 gives the full variable domain: KAGVTQTPRYLIKTRGQQVTLSCSPISGHRSVSWYQQTPGQGLQFLFEYFSETQRNKGNFPGRFSGRQFSNSRSEMNVSTLELGDSALYLCASSTGERDPYEQYFGPGTRLTVT.

This chain joins TRBV7-9 and TRBJ2-7, with D perhaps TRBD1 or TRBD2 (5 bases each). Germline values: CDR1 SEHNR, CDR2 FQNEAQ (reference sequence). CDR3 length equals 15 residues. Trimming removed 4 bases at V and 0 bases at J, with 13 bases between. The CDR3 is CASSSGTVSSYEQYF. CDR3 nucleotide sequence: TGTGCCAGCAGCTCCGGGACGGTTAGCTCCTACGAGCAGTACTTC.

This clonotype was seen repeatedly, ten times or more. The V gene is TRBV14, the J gene TRBJ2-7; D possibly matches TRBD1 or TRBD2 (5 bases each). With 2 bases removed from V and 3 bases from J, the gap between germline ends came to 11 bases. The germline gives CDR1 SGHDN, CDR2 FVKESK. The CDR3 loop spans 14 amino acids. The CDR3, as DNA: TGTGCCAGCAGCCAACGGGGCCGGGACTACGAGCAGTACTTC. This translates into CASSQRGRDYEQYF.

This clonotype was recorded many times. The chain links TRBV19 to TRBJ1-5; the D is unclear. Germline assignment: CDR1 LNHDA and CDR2 SQIVND (reference sequence). The V and J ends lost 7 bases and 0 bases respectively, with 10 bases between them. The CDR3 contains 14 residues. The DNA of the CDR3 is TGTGCCAGTACCCCGTCTAATAGCAATCAGCCCCAGCATTTT. Translated: CASTPSNSNQPQHF.

This clonotype was seen many times. The rearrangement joins TRBV19 to TRBJ2-2, with 7 bases identical to TRBD1. The V and J ends lost 9 bases and 4 bases, in that order; junction bases with no gene match: 11. The CDR3 runs 15 residues. CDR1 is LNHDA and CDR2 is SQIVND in the germline V gene (reference sequence). In DNA, the CDR3 is TGTGCCAGCCGATCTACAGGGGCGGCCACCGGGGAGCTGTTTTTT. This sequence encodes CASRSTGAATGELFF.

This clonotype was detected ten times or more. The chain links TRBV6-1 to TRBJ1-2, with D unresolved. This CDR3 has 14 residues. The germline gives CDR1 MNHNS, CDR2 SASEGT. Trimming cost V 5 bases and J 4 bases, with 14 bases left between them. CDR3 sequence (DNA): TGTGCCAGCAGTCTCAGAGGGCGCACCTATGGCTACACCTTC. This sequence encodes CASSLRGRTYGYTF.

The chain links TRBV6-2 or TRBV6-3 to TRBJ2-3; D is undetermined. In germline, CDR1 is MNHEY, CDR2 SVGEGT. Trimming pared 6 bases from V and 2 bases from J, leaving 3 bases between. The CDR3 totals 11 residues. CDR3 residues: CASRYTDTQYF. The CDR3 nucleotides read TGTGCCAGCAGATACACAGATACGCAGTATTTT.

The DNA of the CDR3 is TGTGCCAGCAGCCCGGGTTCCTACGAGCAGTACTTC. The encoded protein is CASSPGSYEQYF. The chain employs TRBV7-9 and TRBJ2-7; D is undetermined. Trimming took off 5 bases at V and 1 base at J, with 6 bases between the two ends. The CDR3 extends over 12 amino acids. Germline CDR1 is SEHNR and CDR2 is FQNEAQ (reference sequence).

Points on this clonotype: Compared with germline, one end of the junction differs, possibly owing to a read error. The rearrangement uses TRBV10-3 and TRBJ2-7; 8 bases match TRBD2. Germline V CDR1 and CDR2: ENHRY, SYGVKD. This CDR3 has 14 amino acids. CDR3 sequence reads: CANSARGGSYEQYF. The CDR3 DNA is TGTGCCAACAGTGCACGGGGGGGTTCCTACGAGCAGTACTTC.

This clonotype has a count of ten or more. The V call is TRBV28, the J call TRBJ1-4; tentatively, D is TRBD1 (5 bases). Germline CDR1 is MDHEN and CDR2 is SYDVKM. The CDR3 has 15 residues. V was clipped by 5 bases and J by 2 bases, with 12 bases between them. CDR3: CASSPGWFTNEKLFF. The CDR3 bases are TGTGCCAGCAGTCCAGGGTGGTTTACTAATGAAAAACTGTTTTTT.

The rearrangement links TRBV3-1 to TRBJ2-4, with D unclear. The CDR3 loop spans 13 amino acids. Germline values: CDR1 LGHDT, CDR2 YNNKEL (reference sequence). With 2 bases removed from V and 7 bases from J, the gap between germline ends came to 9 bases. CDR3 in amino acids: CASSQFGENIQYF. CDR3 nucleotide sequence: TGTGCCAGCAGCCAATTTGGAGAGAACATTCAGTACTTC.

There are many counts of this clonotype. The chain couples TRBV19 to TRBJ2-7; 12 bases map to TRBD2. Germline CDR1 is LNHDA and CDR2 is SQIVND (reference sequence). With V trimmed by 4 bases and J by 3 bases, 4 bases remained unmatched. The CDR3 is 15 residues long. CDR3 sequence reads: CASSTRTSGDYEQYF. DNA for the CDR3: TGTGCCAGTAGTACGCGGACTAGCGGGGACTACGAGCAGTACTTC.

The chain links TRBV25-1 to TRBJ2-5; tentative D call: TRBD1 (5 bases). The germline V gene has CDR1 MGHDK and CDR2 SYGVNS. CDR3 size: 13 residues. V was trimmed by 6 bases and J by 5 bases, leaving 13 bases between them. The CDR3 sequence is CASSPQGPETQYF. The CDR3 DNA is TGTGCCAGCAGCCCCCAGGGTCCCGAGACCCAGTACTTC.

This clonotype has at least ten counts. The genes are TRBV20-1 and TRBJ2-1; the D gene is possibly TRBD2 (5 bases). Germline loops: CDR1 DFQATT, CDR2 SNEGSKA (reference sequence). This CDR3 is built from 16 residues. The V end was cut by 0 bases, the J end by 6 bases, with 18 bases between. The CDR3 loop reads CSARDRRGIPPNEQFF. The CDR3 coding sequence is TGCAGTGCTAGAGATCGGCGAGGGATCCCTCCCAATGAGCAGTTCTTC.

This clonotype was observed many times. The V call is TRBV12-3 or TRBV12-4, the J call TRBJ1-5, with 10 bases lining up with TRBD1. J lost 0 bases, V lost 3 bases, and 5 bases had no gene match. The CDR3 loop spans 17 amino acids. The CDR3 loop is CASSLGTGDYSNQPQHF. CDR3 nucleotides: TGTGCCAGCAGTTTGGGGACAGGGGATTATAGCAATCAGCCCCAGCATTTT.

This clonotype was detected ten times or more. The chain has TRBV29-1 and TRBJ1-2; 10 bases map to TRBD1. The CDR3 spans 16 residues. Per germline, CDR1 SQVTM and CDR2 ANQGSEA. Trimming cost V 4 bases and J 6 bases; bases outside gene matches: 14. CDR3 region: CSVALWTGGLTDGYTF. The DNA for the CDR3 is TGCAGCGTTGCCCTCTGGACAGGGGGACTCACTGATGGCTACACCTTC.

In this sample, this clonotype turned up many times. In DNA, the CDR3 is TGTGCCAGCAGCTCCATCGGGACACCGGAGCAGTTCTTC. It translates to CASSSIGTPEQFF. The genes are TRBV11-2 and TRBJ2-1; D is perhaps TRBD1 (6 bases). CDR1 and CDR2 (germline): SGHAT, FQNNGV. The V end lost 4 bases, the J end lost 10 bases, and 14 bases lay between the germline ends. The CDR3 contains 13 residues.

This clonotype was seen just once. The rearrangement uses TRBV2 and TRBJ2-2; unclear D gene. The CDR3 contains 12 residues. The germline V gene encodes CDR1 SNHLY and CDR2 FYNNEI. Trimming left V 7 bases short and J 8 bases short, with 11 bases between. DNA of the CDR3: TGTGCCAGCACTTTAGAAACGGGGGAGCTGTTTTTT. Translation gives CASTLETGELFF.

This clonotype was seen repeatedly, ten times or more. V usage is TRBV13 and J usage is TRBJ2-1, with D uncertain. The CDR3 has 12 amino acids. In germline, CDR1 is PRHDT, CDR2 FYEKMQ (reference sequence). Trimming removed 5 bases at V and 6 bases at J, with 8 bases between. This chain's CDR3 is CASSPNGNEQFF. As DNA, the CDR3 is TGTGCCAGCAGCCCTAATGGCAATGAGCAGTTCTTC.

The chain combines TRBV20-1 with TRBJ2-5, with 11 bases fitting TRBD2. Germline V gene lookup returns CDR1 DFQATT and CDR2 SNEGSKA (reference sequence). The junction had 8 bases not matched to a gene; V was cut back by 5 bases and J by 6 bases. The CDR3 runs 14 residues. CDR3 DNA sequence: TGCAGTGCTGTTGTAGCGGGAGGGCCAAAGACCCAGTACTTC. Its protein product is CSAVVAGGPKTQYF.

This clonotype was counted at least ten times. The V call is TRBV3-1, the J call TRBJ1-1; D is undetermined. Looked up from germline, CDR1 is LGHDT and CDR2 is YNNKEL (reference sequence). The CDR3 runs to 17 residues. V was clipped by 0 bases and J by 0 bases, with 14 bases between them. As DNA, the CDR3 is TGTGCCAGCAGCCAAGATTTTTCCGGCCCCATGAACACTGAAGCTTTCTTT. Its translation is CASSQDFSGPMNTEAFF.

This clonotype occurred many times. This chain joins TRBV30 and TRBJ1-1; tentative D call: TRBD1 (6 bases). This CDR3 contains 13 residues. Looked up from germline, CDR1 is GTSNPN and CDR2 is SVGIG (reference sequence). The V end was cut by 4 bases, the J end by 4 bases, with 13 bases between. The chain's CDR3 is CAWNFQGITEAFF. The DNA of the CDR3 is TGTGCCTGGAACTTCCAGGGGATCACTGAAGCTTTCTTT.